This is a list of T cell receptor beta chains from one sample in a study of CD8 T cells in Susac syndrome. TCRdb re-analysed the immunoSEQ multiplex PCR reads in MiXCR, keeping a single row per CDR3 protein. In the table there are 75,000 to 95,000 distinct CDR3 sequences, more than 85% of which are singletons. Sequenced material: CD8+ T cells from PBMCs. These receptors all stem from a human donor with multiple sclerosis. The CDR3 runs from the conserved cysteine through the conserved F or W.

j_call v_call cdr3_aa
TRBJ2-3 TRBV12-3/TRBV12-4 CASSPGPRPTDTQYF
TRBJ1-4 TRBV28 CASSLGLRGSEKLFF
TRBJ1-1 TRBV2 CASRGTEAFF
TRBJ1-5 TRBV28 CASSSTGVNNQPQHF
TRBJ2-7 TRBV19 CASSRSGKSYEQYF
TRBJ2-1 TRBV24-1 CATSDFQGDEQFF
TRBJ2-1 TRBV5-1 CASSWSGGPYNEQFF
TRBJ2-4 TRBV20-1 CSGRNYSGSKNIQYF
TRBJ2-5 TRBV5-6 CASSFDDETQYF
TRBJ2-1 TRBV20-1 CSARGTSGYNEQFF
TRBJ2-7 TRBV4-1 CASSQGVAGPSYEQYF
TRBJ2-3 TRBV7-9 CASSPWGNGYTDTQYF
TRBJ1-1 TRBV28 CASTRRAYTEAFF
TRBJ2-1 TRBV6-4 CASSDGAGPFGEQFF
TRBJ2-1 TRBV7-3 CASSLTRDRTTYNEQFF
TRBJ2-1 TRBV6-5 CASSYSRTSGSNYNEQFF
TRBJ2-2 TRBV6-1 CASSRGLAVNTGELFF
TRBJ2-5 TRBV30 CAWSPQETQYF
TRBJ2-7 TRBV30 CAWRDGQAYEQYF
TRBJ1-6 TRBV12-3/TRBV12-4 CASSPENSPLHF
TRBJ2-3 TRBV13 CASSLRGRTDTQYF
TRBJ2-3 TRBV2 CASSVQGRFTDTQYF